One sample yielded the 25 T cell receptor beta chains listed below, sequenced in a study of vaccination and CD4 T cells after COVID-19. These receptors' antigens are unknown. Oncomine TCR Beta short-read sequencing was applied to DNA from cultured CD4+ T cells. TCRdb re-analysed the PCR reads in MiXCR, keeping a single row per CDR3 protein. The sample has around 15,000 distinct CDR3 sequences, roughly four fifths seen once. The sample's treatment: roughly nine-day PBMC culture with coronavirus spike peptide pools or control peptides (ViraFEST assay). Sequences were derived from CD4+ T cells from blood, cultured in vitro, sampled after SARS-CoV-2 vaccination. All receptors come from a human donor who received a COVID-19 vaccine.

The chain carries TRBV15 and TRBJ2-1, with TRBD1 matching 9 bases. The CDR3 runs to 18 residues. J was trimmed by 6 bases and V by 1 base; bases with no gene match: 13. Germline lookup yields CDR1 LNHNV and CDR2 YYDKDF (reference sequence). CDR3 nucleotide sequence: TGTGCCACCAGCAGAGCTGGCTCGGGACAGGGTGTGGGCAATGAGCAGTTCTTC. Protein sequence: CATSRAGSGQGVGNEQFF.

The gene calls are TRBV20-1 and TRBJ1-1, with TRBD1 matching 9 bases. CDR3 length: 14 amino acids. CDR1 and CDR2 (germline): DFQATT, SNEGSKA (reference sequence). The junction had 12 bases not matched to a gene; V was cut back by 6 bases and J by 7 bases. In DNA, the CDR3 is TGCAGTGCCACGTTAGGGACAGGGCCGGGTGAAGCTTTCTTT. Protein product: CSATLGTGPGEAFF.

This rearrangement joins TRBV7-2 to TRBJ2-1; D ambiguous. The germline gives CDR1 SGHTA, CDR2 FQGNSA. Trimming cost V 1 base and J 0 bases, with 16 bases left between them. CDR3 size: 18 residues. The CDR3 is CASSLVGTATSSYNEQFF. The CDR3 coding sequence is TGTGCCAGCAGCTTAGTTGGCACAGCCACGAGCTCCTACAATGAGCAGTTCTTC.

V and J are TRBV5-4 and TRBJ2-3, with a weak D call TRBD1 (5 bases). The CDR3 runs to 16 residues. The germline V and J ends were trimmed by 1 base and 3 bases, with 15 bases remaining between them. The germline gives CDR1 SGHNT, CDR2 YYREEE (reference sequence). The CDR3 coding sequence is TGTGCCAGCAGCTTGTCGTTGGGGCTGGAGACAGATACGCAGTATTTT. It encodes CASSLSLGLETDTQYF.

This rearrangement joins TRBV7-2 to TRBJ2-1; D is undetermined. The V gene lost 3 bases and the J gene lost 2 bases, with 11 bases spanning the gap. This CDR3 comprises 15 residues. The germline CDR1 and CDR2 sequences are SGHTA and FQGNSA. CDR3 residues: CASSFTVGTYNEQFF. The CDR3 coding sequence is TGTGCCAGCAGCTTTACCGTGGGGACCTACAATGAGCAGTTCTTC.

This rearrangement joins TRBV15 to TRBJ2-5; 9 nucleotides match TRBD2. J was trimmed by 2 bases and V by 0 bases; bases with no gene match: 7. CDR3 length: 17 residues. CDR1 and CDR2 (germline): LNHNV, YYDKDF (reference sequence). The CDR3 loop is CATSRDGSGGRQETQYF. CDR3 nucleotides: TGTGCCACCAGCAGAGATGGTAGCGGGGGACGACAAGAGACCCAGTACTTC.

The rearrangement joins TRBV2 to TRBJ2-7; 8 bases match TRBD1. Germline values: CDR1 SNHLY, CDR2 FYNNEI. V gave up 4 bases and J gave up 12 bases; unmatched junction bases: 11. CDR3 size: 13 residues. This CDR3 reads CASSVGDRRLGYF. The CDR3 nucleotides read TGTGCCAGCAGTGTGGGGGACAGGCGCCTAGGGTACTTC.

This chain links TRBV2 with TRBJ1-4; no reliable D call. Germline assignment: CDR1 SNHLY and CDR2 FYNNEI. The germline V and J ends were trimmed by 3 bases and 4 bases, with 9 bases remaining between them. CDR3 length: 14 amino acids. The CDR3 DNA follows: TGTGCCAGCAGTGAGAACCATCTTAATGAAAAACTGTTTTTT. Protein: CASSENHLNEKLFF.

The chain joins TRBV5-1 to TRBJ2-2; 10 positions match TRBD1. After removal of 2 bases from V and 5 bases from J, the junction contained 9 bases not matched to a gene. CDR3 length equals 17 residues. Germline CDR1 SGHRS, CDR2 YFSETQ. The CDR3 DNA reads TGCGCCAGCAGCTTAGATATTGACAGGGGGCGAACCGGGGAGCTGTTTTTT. Protein: CASSLDIDRGRTGELFF.

The genes are TRBV5-4 and TRBJ2-7, with a tentative D call TRBD2 (6 bases). Germline-derived CDR1 and CDR2 are SGHNT and YYREEE (reference sequence). V was clipped by 0 bases and J by 0 bases, with 13 bases between them. This CDR3 contains 16 residues. In DNA form, the CDR3 reads TGTGCCAGCAGCTTGGCCAACCGGGGGACCTCCTACGAGCAGTACTTC. Its translation: CASSLANRGTSYEQYF. Full variable domain (outside the CDR3, taken from reference TRBV5-4 and TRBJ2-7): ETGVTQSPTHLIKTRGQQVTLRCSSQSGHNTVSWYQQALGQGPQFIFQYYREEENGRGNFPPRFSGLQFPNYSSELNVNALELDDSALYLCASSLANRGTSYEQYFGPGTRLTVT.

The chain couples TRBV24-1 to TRBJ1-2; the match to TRBD1 covers 8 bases. This CDR3 has 16 residues. The germline gives CDR1 KGHDR, CDR2 SFDVKD. J gave up 0 bases and V 4 bases, and 6 bases lay outside the gene matches. DNA of the CDR3: TGTGCCACCAGTGACCGAACAGGGGGGGCTAACTATGGCTACACCTTC. It translates to CATSDRTGGANYGYTF.

The chain combines TRBV10-3 with TRBJ1-1; 7 bases match TRBD1. Germline V gene lookup returns CDR1 ENHRY and CDR2 SYGVKD. The CDR3 has 13 residues. Trimming at V came to 6 bases and at J to 10 bases, leaving 11 bases not matched to a gene. The CDR3 region has the DNA TGTGCCATCAGAGGGACAGCCCCAGCGGGAGCTTTCTTT. It yields the protein CAIRGTAPAGAFF.

V is TRBV19 and J is TRBJ2-3, with D perhaps matching TRBD2 (6 bases). V gave up 7 bases and J gave up 1 base, with 15 bases separating them. CDR1 and CDR2 from the germline V gene are LNHDA and SQIVND (reference sequence). The CDR3 covers 15 residues. DNA of the CDR3: TGTGCCAGTACCCCAGCGGGCCAAGGCACAGATACGCAGTATTTT. This sequence encodes CASTPAGQGTDTQYF.

CDR3 region: CASSKVQGPETYEQYF. The CDR3 nucleotides read TGTGCCAGCAGCAAGGTACAGGGCCCCGAAACCTACGAGCAGTACTTC. The chain employs TRBV21-1 and TRBJ2-7; the D segment call TRBD2 is taken from the table without a DNA check. TRBV21-1 corresponds to a pseudogene. The CDR3 runs 16 residues.

This chain's CDR3 is CATSRDKAGAPEAFF. The CDR3 nucleotides read TGTGCCACCAGCAGAGACAAGGCGGGGGCCCCTGAAGCTTTCTTT. V gene TRBV15 combines with J gene TRBJ1-1; a weak D match, TRBD1 (6 bases). This CDR3 region has 15 residues. Germline V gene data show CDR1 as LNHNV and CDR2 as YYDKDF (reference sequence). The V gene lost 0 bases and the J gene lost 6 bases, with 14 bases spanning the gap.

This clonotype was seen a few times. V and J are TRBV19 and TRBJ2-5; 7 bases fit TRBD1. Trimming took 4 bases from V and 2 from J; bases not matched to a gene: 10. Germline-derived CDR1 and CDR2 are LNHDA and SQIVND (reference sequence). CDR3 length equals 16 residues. Here the CDR3 reads CASSKGGWGQQETQYF. CDR3 nucleotide sequence: TGTGCCAGTAGTAAGGGCGGCTGGGGACAGCAAGAGACCCAGTACTTC.

V gene TRBV20-1 combines with J gene TRBJ2-5, with 7 bases that match TRBD1. Germline trimming cut 5 bases from V and 7 bases from J; bases unmatched to any gene: 10. The length of the CDR3 is 13 residues. The germline CDR1 and CDR2 sequences are DFQATT and SNEGSKA (reference sequence). CDR3 DNA: TGCAGTGCTCTAGCCGGGCCAGGGGGGACCCAGTACTTC. Translated: CSALAGPGGTQYF.

The CDR3 sequence is CASSMDRNNQPQHF. The DNA for the CDR3 is TGTGCCAGCAGTATGGACAGAAACAATCAGCCCCAGCATTTT. The chain recombines TRBV12-3 or TRBV12-4 with TRBJ1-5; D perhaps matches TRBD1 (6 bases). V was shortened by 5 bases and J by 3 bases, with 11 bases between the two germline ends. The CDR3 contains 14 residues.

The V gene is TRBV19, the J gene TRBJ1-5; tentatively, D is TRBD1 (5 bases). V shed 0 bases and J shed 10 bases, with 10 bases lying between them. The CDR3 sequence is 13 residues long. Germline-derived CDR1 and CDR2 are LNHDA and SQIVND (reference sequence). The CDR3, as DNA: TGTGCCAGTAGTATAGACAGGGAGGACCCCCAGCATTTT. Its translation: CASSIDREDPQHF.

V is TRBV7-9 and J is TRBJ2-7, with 12 bases fitting TRBD2. This CDR3 is built from 14 residues. The V and J ends lost 5 bases and 7 bases, in that order; junction bases with no gene match: 6. CDR1 and CDR2 from the germline V gene are SEHNR and FQNEAQ (reference sequence). In nucleotides, the CDR3 is TGTGCCAGCAGCGTACTAGCGGGGGGCAGGGAGCAGTACTTC. This gives the protein CASSVLAGGREQYF.

In nucleotides, the CDR3 is TGCAGTGCTAGAGAAGGACAGGATCAGCCCCAGCATTTT. Encoded protein: CSAREGQDQPQHF. The rearrangement uses TRBV20-1 and TRBJ1-5, with 7 bases matching TRBD1. CDR3 length: 13 residues. Per germline, CDR1 DFQATT and CDR2 SNEGSKA (reference sequence). The ends lost 0 bases at V and 5 bases at J; junction bases unmatched: 1.

The V gene is TRBV27, the J gene TRBJ2-1; D remains unclear. Deletions cut 7 bases from V and 0 bases from J, with 13 bases between. In germline, CDR1 is MNHEY, CDR2 SMNVEV (reference sequence). The CDR3 consists of 15 residues. DNA for the CDR3: TGTGCCAGCAATCGGGCCTCTAGCTCCTACAATGAGCAGTTCTTC. It codes for CASNRASSSYNEQFF.

This clonotype was picked up a small number of times. This chain connects TRBV20-1 to TRBJ2-4; tentative D call: TRBD1 (5 bases). Between the trimmed V and J ends, which lost 3 bases and 4 bases, there was a span of 10 bases. The CDR3 has 13 amino acids. The germline gives CDR1 DFQATT, CDR2 SNEGSKA (reference sequence). CDR3 region: CSASSDIKNIQYF. Here the CDR3 DNA reads TGCAGTGCTAGCTCGGACATTAAAAACATTCAGTACTTC.

About this clonotype itself: With a much larger clone just one base away, this may be a read error. The chain is built from TRBV7-8 and TRBJ2-3, with 10 bases lining up with TRBD2. Unmatched junction bases numbered 5, after V lost 1 base and J lost 4 bases. Germline assignment: CDR1 SGHVS and CDR2 FQNEAQ. The length of the CDR3 is 16 residues. The CDR3 coding sequence is TGTGCCAGCAGCTTAGTAACTAGCGGGGTGGCAGATACGCAGTATTTT. Amino acid sequence: CASSLVTSGVADTQYF.

The J gene is TRBJ2-5, the V gene TRBV6-1; 7 bases map to TRBD1. From germline, CDR1 is MNHNS and CDR2 SASEGT. CDR3 length: 16 amino acids. Trimming at V came to 0 bases and at J to 4 bases, leaving 8 bases not matched to a gene. Here the CDR3 reads CASSEALTGDGETQYF. CDR3 nucleotide sequence: TGTGCCAGCAGTGAAGCCCTAACAGGGGATGGAGAGACCCAGTACTTC.